One and the same sample provided the 5 T cell receptor beta chains below, sequenced in a study of CD4 T cells in relation to SARS-CoV-2 and coronaviruses. Sequenced by immunoSEQ multiplex PCR; TCRdb stores in-frame clones only, minus some. The sample yields 38,000 or so clones, over 75% seen once. For these TCRs, the target antigens are not known. The sequencing input was memory CD4+ T cells from PBMCs, cultured in vitro. The source is an adult with COVID-19.

V gene TRBV5-8 combines with J gene TRBJ1-5; no firm D call. Per germline, CDR1 SGHTS and CDR2 YDEGEE. The CDR3 has 14 amino acids. The germline V and J ends were trimmed by 1 base and 6 bases, with 11 bases remaining between them. As DNA, the CDR3 is TGTGCCAGCAGCTTGTCGTGGAGTGGTCAGCCCCAGCATTTT. Translating it yields CASSLSWSGQPQHF.

This chain links TRBV15 with TRBJ2-7, with 9 positions matching TRBD2. Germline CDR1 is LNHNV and CDR2 is YYDKDF (reference sequence). V gave up 0 bases and J gave up 8 bases; unmatched junction bases: 5. The CDR3 is made up of 14 amino acids. CDR3 DNA: TGTGCCACCAGCAGAGATTTTAGCGGGAGCCAGCAGTACTTC. This codes for CATSRDFSGSQQYF.

This chain links TRBV7-6 with TRBJ2-7; D not resolved. The V gene's germline CDR1 is SGHVS and CDR2 FNYEAQ. CDR3 length equals 12 residues. V was trimmed by 2 bases and J by 7 bases, leaving 9 bases between them. CDR3 in amino acids: CASSLWGREQYF. CDR3 bases: TGTGCCAGCAGCTTATGGGGAAGGGAGCAGTACTTC.

This clone was seen only a few times. V and J are TRBV2 and TRBJ2-4; D not resolved. The CDR3 spans 11 residues. The V gene's germline CDR1 is SNHLY and CDR2 FYNNEI. The V end lost 6 bases, the J end lost 7 bases, and 7 bases lay between the germline ends. CDR3 nucleotide sequence: TGTGCCAGCAGCATACAGAACATTCAGTACTTC. Protein sequence: CASSIQNIQYF.

V gene TRBV25-1 combines with J gene TRBJ1-5, with D perhaps matching TRBD1 (6 bases). The CDR3 is made up of 14 amino acids. The V end was cut by 5 bases, the J end by 6 bases, with 14 bases between. From germline, CDR1 is MGHDK and CDR2 SYGVNS. The CDR3 sequence: CASSFPGDSQPQHF. The CDR3 DNA is TGTGCCAGCAGTTTTCCAGGGGATTCTCAGCCCCAGCATTTT. Looking up the rest from reference TRBV25-1 and TRBJ1-5 gives the full variable domain: EADIYQTPRYLVIGTGKKITLECSQTMGHDKMYWYQQDPGMELHLIHYSYGVNSTEKGDLSSESTVSRIRTEHFPLTLESARPSHTSQYLCASSFPGDSQPQHFGDGTRLSIL.